The present T cell receptor (beta chain) was sequenced within a study of blood T cell repertoires in COVID-19. Study background: From the United States, Italy and Spain came samples of acute and convalescent COVID-19. From T cells, B-cell-depleted T cells, or PBMCs came the material, which was cDNA or gDNA.

The table came from immunoSEQ multiplex PCR; TCRdb's copy has only in-frame clones and leaves some out. Of 95,000 to 110,000 clones in the sample, approximately 88% were seen once. Per the germline V gene, CDR1 is SGHVS and CDR2 is FNYEAQ. The CDR3 runs 17 residues. V lost 0 bases and J 4 bases, leaving 17 bases between the germline ends. The chain has TRBV7-6 and TRBJ2-3; tentative D call: TRBD2 (5 bases). The clonotype comes from a human donor in a cohort sampled during active COVID-19. The sample taken for sequencing was peripheral blood. The CDR3 DNA reads as TGTGCCAGCAGCTTAGCAACGGGCGTGCGCGGGTCAGATACGCAGTATTTT. The encoded protein is CASSLATGVRGSDTQYF.